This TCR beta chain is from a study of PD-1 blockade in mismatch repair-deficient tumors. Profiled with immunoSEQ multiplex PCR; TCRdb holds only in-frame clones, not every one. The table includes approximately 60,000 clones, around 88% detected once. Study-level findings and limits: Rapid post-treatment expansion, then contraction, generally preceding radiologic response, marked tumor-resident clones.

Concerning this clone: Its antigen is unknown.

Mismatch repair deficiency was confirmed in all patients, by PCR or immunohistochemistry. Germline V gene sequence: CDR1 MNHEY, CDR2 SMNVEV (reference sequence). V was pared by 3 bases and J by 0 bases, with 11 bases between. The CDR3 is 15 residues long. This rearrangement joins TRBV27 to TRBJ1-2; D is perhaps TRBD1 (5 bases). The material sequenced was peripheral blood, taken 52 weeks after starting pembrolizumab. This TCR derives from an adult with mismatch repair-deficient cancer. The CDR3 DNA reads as TGTGCCAGCAGTTTTAAGTGGGGGTCTAACTATGGCTACACCTTC. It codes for CASSFKWGSNYGYTF.